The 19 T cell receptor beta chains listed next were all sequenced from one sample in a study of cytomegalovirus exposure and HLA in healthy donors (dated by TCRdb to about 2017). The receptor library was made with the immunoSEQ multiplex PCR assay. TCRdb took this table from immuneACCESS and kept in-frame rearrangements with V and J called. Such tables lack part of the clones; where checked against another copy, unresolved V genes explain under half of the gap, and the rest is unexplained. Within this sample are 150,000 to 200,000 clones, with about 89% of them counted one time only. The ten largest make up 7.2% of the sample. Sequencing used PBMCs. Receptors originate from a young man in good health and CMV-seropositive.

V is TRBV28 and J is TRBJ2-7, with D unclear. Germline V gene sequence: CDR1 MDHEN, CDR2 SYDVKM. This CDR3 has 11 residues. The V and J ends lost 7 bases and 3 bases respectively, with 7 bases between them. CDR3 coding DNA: TGTGCCAGCACGGGCCTCTACGAGCAGTACTTC. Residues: CASTGLYEQYF.

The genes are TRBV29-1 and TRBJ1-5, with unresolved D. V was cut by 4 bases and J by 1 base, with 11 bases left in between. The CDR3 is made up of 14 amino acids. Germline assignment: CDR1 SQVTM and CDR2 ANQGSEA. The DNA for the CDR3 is TGCAGCGTTGCGGAGTCGGCGAGCAATCAGCCCCAGCATTTT. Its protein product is CSVAESASNQPQHF.

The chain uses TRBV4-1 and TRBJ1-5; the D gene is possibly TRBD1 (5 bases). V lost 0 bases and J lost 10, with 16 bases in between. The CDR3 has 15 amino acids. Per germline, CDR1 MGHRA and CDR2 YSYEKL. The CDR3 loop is CASSQDPLGGYPQHF. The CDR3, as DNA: TGCGCCAGCAGCCAAGACCCCCTGGGGGGGTATCCCCAGCATTTT.

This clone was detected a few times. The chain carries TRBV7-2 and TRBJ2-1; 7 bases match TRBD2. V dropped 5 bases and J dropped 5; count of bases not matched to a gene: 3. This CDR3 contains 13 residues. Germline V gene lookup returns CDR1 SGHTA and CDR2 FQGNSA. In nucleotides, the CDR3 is TGTGCCAGCAGCCCCGGGACTAACAATGAGCAGTTCTTC. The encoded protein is CASSPGTNNEQFF.

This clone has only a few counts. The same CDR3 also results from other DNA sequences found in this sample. CDR3: CASSVAGGPNEQFF. The CDR3 coding sequence is TGTGCCAGCAGCGTAGCGGGGGGACCTAATGAGCAGTTCTTC. The V gene is TRBV9, the J gene TRBJ2-1; TRBD2 matches at 7 bases. The CDR3 contains 14 residues. The J segment lost 7 bases and the V segment lost 0 bases, leaving 4 bases of the junction unmatched. Looked up from germline, CDR1 is SGDLS and CDR2 is YYNGEE.

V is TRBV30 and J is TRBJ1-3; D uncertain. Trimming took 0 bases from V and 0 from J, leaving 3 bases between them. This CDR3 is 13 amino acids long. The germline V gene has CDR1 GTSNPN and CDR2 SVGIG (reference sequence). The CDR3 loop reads CAWSVNSGNTIYF. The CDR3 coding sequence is TGTGCCTGGAGTGTAAACTCTGGAAACACCATATATTTT.

CDR3 protein: CASSSLRGANTGELFF. In DNA, the CDR3 is TGTGCCAGCAGCTCCTTAAGGGGGGCGAACACCGGGGAGCTGTTTTTT. The rearrangement uses TRBV11-2 and TRBJ2-2; D tentatively reads TRBD1 or TRBD2 (6 bases each). The germline V and J ends were trimmed by 4 bases and 0 bases, with 12 bases remaining between them. The germline gives CDR1 SGHAT, CDR2 FQNNGV. The CDR3 contains 16 residues. Drawing the rest from reference TRBV11-2 and TRBJ2-2, the complete variable domain is EAGVAQSPRYKIIEKRQSVAFWCNPISGHATLYWYQQILGQGPKLLIQFQNNGVVDDSQLPKDRFSAERLKGVDSTLKIQPAKLEDSAVYLCASSSLRGANTGELFFGEGSRLTVL.

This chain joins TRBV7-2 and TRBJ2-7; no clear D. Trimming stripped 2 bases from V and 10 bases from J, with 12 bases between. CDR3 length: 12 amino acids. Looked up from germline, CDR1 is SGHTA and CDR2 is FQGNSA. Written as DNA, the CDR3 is TGTGCCAGCAGCTTAAGAACTCACAATCAGTACTTC. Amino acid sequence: CASSLRTHNQYF.

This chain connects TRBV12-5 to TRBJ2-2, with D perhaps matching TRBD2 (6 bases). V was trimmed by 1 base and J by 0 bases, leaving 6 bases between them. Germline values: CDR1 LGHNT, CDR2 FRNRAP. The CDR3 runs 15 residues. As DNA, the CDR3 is TGTGCTAGTGGTTTGGAGCGGGCGAACACCGGGGAGCTGTTTTTT. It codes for CASGLERANTGELFF. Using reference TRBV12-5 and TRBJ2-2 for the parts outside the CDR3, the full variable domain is DARVTQTPRHKVTEMGQEVTMRCQPILGHNTVFWYRQTMMQGLELLAYFRNRAPLDDSGMPKDRFSAEMPDATLATLKIQPSEPRDSAVYFCASGLERANTGELFFGEGSRLTVL.

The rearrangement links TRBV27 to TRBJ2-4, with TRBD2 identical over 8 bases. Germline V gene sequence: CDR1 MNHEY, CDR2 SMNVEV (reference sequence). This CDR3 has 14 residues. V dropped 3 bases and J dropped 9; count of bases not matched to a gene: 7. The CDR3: CASSFQRERSIQYF. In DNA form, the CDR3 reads TGTGCCAGCAGTTTCCAGCGGGAGAGGAGCATTCAGTACTTC.

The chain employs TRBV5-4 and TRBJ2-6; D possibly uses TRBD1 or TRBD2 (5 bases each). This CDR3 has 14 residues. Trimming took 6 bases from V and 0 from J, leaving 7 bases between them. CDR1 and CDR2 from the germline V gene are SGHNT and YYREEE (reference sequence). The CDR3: CASTGPSGANVLTF. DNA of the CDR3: TGTGCCAGCACGGGACCCTCTGGGGCCAACGTCCTGACTTTC.

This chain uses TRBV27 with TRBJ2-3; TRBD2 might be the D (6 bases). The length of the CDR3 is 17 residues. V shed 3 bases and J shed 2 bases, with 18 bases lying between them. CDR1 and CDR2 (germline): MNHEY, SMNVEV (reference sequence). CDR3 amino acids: CASSFGTSRSFTDTQYF. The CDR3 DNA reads TGTGCCAGCAGTTTCGGGACTTCTCGCTCCTTCACAGATACGCAGTATTTT.

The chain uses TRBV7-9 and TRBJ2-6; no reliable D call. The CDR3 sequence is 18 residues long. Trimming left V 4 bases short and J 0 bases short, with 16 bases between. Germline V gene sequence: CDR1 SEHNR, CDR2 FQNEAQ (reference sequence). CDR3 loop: CASSYVAETISGANVLTF. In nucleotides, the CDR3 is TGTGCCAGCAGCTACGTGGCGGAGACGATCTCTGGGGCCAACGTCCTGACTTTC.

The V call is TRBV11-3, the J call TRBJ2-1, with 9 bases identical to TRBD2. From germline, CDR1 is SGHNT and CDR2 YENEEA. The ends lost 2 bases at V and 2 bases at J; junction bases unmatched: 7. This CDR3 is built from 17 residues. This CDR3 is CASSLYAGGGTYNEQFF. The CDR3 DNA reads TGTGCCAGCAGCTTATATGCGGGAGGGGGAACCTACAATGAGCAGTTCTTC.

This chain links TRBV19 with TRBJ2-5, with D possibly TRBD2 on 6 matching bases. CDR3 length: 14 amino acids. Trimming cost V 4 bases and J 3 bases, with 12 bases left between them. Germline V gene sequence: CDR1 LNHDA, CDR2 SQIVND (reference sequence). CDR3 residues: CASSTPGLKETQYF. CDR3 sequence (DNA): TGTGCCAGTAGTACGCCGGGACTGAAAGAGACCCAGTACTTC.

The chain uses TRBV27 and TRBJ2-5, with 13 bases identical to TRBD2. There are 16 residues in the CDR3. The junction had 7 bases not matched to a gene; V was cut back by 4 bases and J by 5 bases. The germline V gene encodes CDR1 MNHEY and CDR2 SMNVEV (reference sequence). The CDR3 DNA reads TGTGCCAGCAGTTCGAGGACTAGCGGGAGACGGGAGACCCAGTACTTC. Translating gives CASSSRTSGRRETQYF.

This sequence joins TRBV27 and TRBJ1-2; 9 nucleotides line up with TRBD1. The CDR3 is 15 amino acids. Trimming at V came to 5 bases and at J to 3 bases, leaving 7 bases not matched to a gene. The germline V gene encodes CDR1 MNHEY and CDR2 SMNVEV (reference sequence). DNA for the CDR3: TGTGCCAGCAGTGGATCTAGACAGGGGGACTATGGCTACACCTTC. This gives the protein CASSGSRQGDYGYTF.

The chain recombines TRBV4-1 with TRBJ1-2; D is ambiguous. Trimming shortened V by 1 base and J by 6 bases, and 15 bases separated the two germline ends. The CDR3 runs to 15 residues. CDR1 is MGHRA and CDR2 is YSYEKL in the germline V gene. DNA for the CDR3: TGCGCCAGCAGCCAAGGGGAGGGAAGTGGGGATGGCTACACCTTC. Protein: CASSQGEGSGDGYTF.

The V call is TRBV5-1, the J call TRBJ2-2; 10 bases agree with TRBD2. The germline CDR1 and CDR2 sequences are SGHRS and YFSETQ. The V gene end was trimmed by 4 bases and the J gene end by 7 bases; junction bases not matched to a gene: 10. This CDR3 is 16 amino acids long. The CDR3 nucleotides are TGCGCCAGCAGCCAAGCGGGAGGGCCTCGTGGCGGGGAGCTGTTTTTT. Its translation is CASSQAGGPRGGELFF. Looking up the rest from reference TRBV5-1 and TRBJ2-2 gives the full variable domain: KAGVTQTPRYLIKTRGQQVTLSCSPISGHRSVSWYQQTPGQGLQFLFEYFSETQRNKGNFPGRFSGRQFSNSRSEMNVSTLELGDSALYLCASSQAGGPRGGELFFGEGSRLTVL.